This T cell receptor (beta chain) originates from a study of shared clonotypes between healthy human individuals. Study-wide background: Each donor's CD8 memory used one plate, CD8 naive two, each CD4 subset three.

A CD45RA+ naive subset and a CD45RA-negative memory subset were split from CD4+ cells. Repertoires were generated with immunoSEQ multiplex PCR, while TCRdb's copy carries only in-frame clones and drops some. This table has a few million clones, approximately 95% appearing once. Trimming stripped 0 bases from V and 0 bases from J, with 12 bases between. The CDR3 is 17 residues long. Germline CDR1 SGHTA, CDR2 FQGNSA. The sequence was obtained from a man between 18 and 35 years old in good health. Some clones in this sample may be carry-over from other donors' samples. The chain recombines TRBV7-2 with TRBJ1-3; possibly TRBD1 for D (5 bases). Sequencing was carried out using naive CD4+ T cells from PBMCs. The subset was: CD45RA+ positively selected. In DNA, the CDR3 is TGTGCCAGCAGCTTAGCGTCCAGGGCGTACTCTGGAAACACCATATATTTT. Translating gives CASSLASRAYSGNTIYF.